This T cell receptor (beta chain) was identified during a study of glioma-infiltrating T cells. General study results and limits: Non-neoplastic patients had below-expected tissue-blood divergence, while all gliomas exceeded expectation. Tissue and blood shared very few CDR3 sequences.

The iRepertoire nested amplicon-rescue multiplex PCR amplified TCR alpha and beta CDR3s from RNA. One entry per CDR3 protein results from TCRdb running MiXCR on the multiplex PCR reads. In the table there are around 150,000 distinct CDR3 sequences, about 39% of which are singletons. The CDR3 totals 13 residues. In germline, CDR1 is MNHNS, CDR2 SASEGT. Trimming took off 6 bases at V and 2 bases at J, with 11 bases between the two ends. This clonotype was picked up a small number of times. Its antigen is as yet unknown. The chain is built from TRBV6-1 and TRBJ2-7, with D possibly being TRBD1 (6 bases). The TCR comes from a human donor with low-grade glioma or glioblastoma, undergoing nonglioma brain surgery, or in good health (not recorded which). Sequenced: glioma tissue, nonneoplastic brain tissue, or PBMCs (not recorded which). For the CDR3, the DNA is TGTGCCAGCAGGGCGACAGGACCCTACGAGCAGTACTTC. It yields the protein CASRATGPYEQYF.